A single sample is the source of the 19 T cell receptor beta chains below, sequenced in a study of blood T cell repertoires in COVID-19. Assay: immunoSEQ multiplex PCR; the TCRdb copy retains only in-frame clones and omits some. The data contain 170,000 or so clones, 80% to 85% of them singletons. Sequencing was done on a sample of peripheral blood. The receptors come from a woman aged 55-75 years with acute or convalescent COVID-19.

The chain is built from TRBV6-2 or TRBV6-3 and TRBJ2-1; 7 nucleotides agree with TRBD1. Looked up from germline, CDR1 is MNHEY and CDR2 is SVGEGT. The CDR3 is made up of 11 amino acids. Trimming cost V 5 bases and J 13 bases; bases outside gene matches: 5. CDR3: CASSDREEQFF. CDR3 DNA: TGTGCCAGCAGTGACAGGGAAGAACAGTTCTTC.

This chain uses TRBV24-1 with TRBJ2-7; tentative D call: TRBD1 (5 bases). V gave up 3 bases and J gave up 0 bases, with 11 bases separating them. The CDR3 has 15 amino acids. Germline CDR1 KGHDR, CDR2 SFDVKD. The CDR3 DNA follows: TGTGCCACCAGTGATAGGGGATCTAACTCCTACGAGCAGTACTTC. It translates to CATSDRGSNSYEQYF.

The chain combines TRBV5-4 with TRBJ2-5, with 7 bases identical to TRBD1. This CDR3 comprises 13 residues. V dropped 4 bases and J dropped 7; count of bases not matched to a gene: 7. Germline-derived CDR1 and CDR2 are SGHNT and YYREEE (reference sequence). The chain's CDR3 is CASSRDSDGTQYF. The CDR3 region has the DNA TGTGCCAGCAGCCGGGACAGCGACGGGACCCAGTACTTC. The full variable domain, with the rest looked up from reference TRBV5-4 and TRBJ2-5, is ETGVTQSPTHLIKTRGQQVTLRCSSQSGHNTVSWYQQALGQGPQFIFQYYREEENGRGNFPPRFSGLQFPNYSSELNVNALELDDSALYLCASSRDSDGTQYFGPGTRLLVL.

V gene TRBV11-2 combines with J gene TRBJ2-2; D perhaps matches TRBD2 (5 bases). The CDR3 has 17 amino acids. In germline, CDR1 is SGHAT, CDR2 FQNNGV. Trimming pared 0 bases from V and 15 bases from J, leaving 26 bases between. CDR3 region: CASSLEGFRSGRFEVFF. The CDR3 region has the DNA TGTGCCAGCAGCTTAGAGGGTTTCAGGAGCGGCCGGTTCGAAGTGTTTTTT.

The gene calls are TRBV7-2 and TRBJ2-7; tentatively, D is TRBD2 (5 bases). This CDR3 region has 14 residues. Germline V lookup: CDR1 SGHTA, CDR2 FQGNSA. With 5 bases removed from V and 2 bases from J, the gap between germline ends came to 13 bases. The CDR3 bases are TGTGCCAGCAGCCCCTACAGCGGTCCCTACGAGCAGTACTTC. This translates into CASSPYSGPYEQYF.

The CDR3 nucleotides read TGTGCCAGCAGCCGGACAGGGGAGGTCGATGAGCAGTTCTTC. It yields the protein CASSRTGEVDEQFF. The chain couples TRBV7-9 to TRBJ2-1, with 9 bases matching TRBD1. The CDR3 sequence is 14 residues long. J was trimmed by 8 bases and V by 5 bases; bases with no gene match: 7. Germline V lookup: CDR1 SEHNR, CDR2 FQNEAQ (reference sequence).

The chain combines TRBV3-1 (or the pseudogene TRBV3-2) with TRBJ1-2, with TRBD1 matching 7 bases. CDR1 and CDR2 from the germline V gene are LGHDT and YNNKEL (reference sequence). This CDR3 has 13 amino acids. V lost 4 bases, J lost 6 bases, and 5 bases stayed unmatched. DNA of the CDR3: TGTGCCAGCAGCCCCGGGACAGTCAATGGCTACACCTTC. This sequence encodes CASSPGTVNGYTF.

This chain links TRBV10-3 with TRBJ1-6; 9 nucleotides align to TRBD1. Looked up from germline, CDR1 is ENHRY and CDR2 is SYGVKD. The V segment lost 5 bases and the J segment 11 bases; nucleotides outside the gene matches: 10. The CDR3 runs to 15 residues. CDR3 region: CAISKRGQGPPPLHF. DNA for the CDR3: TGTGCCATCAGTAAACGGGGACAGGGTCCCCCACCCCTCCACTTT.

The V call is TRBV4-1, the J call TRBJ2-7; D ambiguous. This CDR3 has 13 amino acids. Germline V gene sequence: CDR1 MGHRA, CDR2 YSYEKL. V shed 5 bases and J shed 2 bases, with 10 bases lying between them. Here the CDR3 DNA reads TGCGCCAGCAGCGTAGCCCAACCCTACGAGCAGTACTTC. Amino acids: CASSVAQPYEQYF.

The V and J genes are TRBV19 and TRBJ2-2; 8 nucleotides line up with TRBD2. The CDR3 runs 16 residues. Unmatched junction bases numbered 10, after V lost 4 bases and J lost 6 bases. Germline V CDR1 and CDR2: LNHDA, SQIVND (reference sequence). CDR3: CASSTPGGLAAGELFF. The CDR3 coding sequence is TGTGCCAGTAGTACGCCGGGAGGGCTGGCGGCCGGGGAGCTGTTTTTT.

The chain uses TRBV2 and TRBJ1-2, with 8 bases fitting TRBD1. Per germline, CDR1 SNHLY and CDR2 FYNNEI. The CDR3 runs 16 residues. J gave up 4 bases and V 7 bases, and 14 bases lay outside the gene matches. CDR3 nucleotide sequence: TGTGCCAGCAAGTGGGCCCAGGGGGCCTCCTTCTATGGCTACACCTTC. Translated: CASKWAQGASFYGYTF. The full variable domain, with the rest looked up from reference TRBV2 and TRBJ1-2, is EPEVTQTPSHQVTQMGQEVILRCVPISNHLYFYWYRQILGQKVEFLVSFYNNEISEKSEIFDDQFSVERPDGSNFTLKIRSTKLEDSAMYFCASKWAQGASFYGYTFGSGTRLTVV.

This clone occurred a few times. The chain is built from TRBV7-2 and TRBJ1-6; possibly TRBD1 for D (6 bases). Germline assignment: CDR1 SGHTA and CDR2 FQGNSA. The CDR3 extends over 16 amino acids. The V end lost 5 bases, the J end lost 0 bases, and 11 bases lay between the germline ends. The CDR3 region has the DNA TGTGCCAGCAGCATTGGACAGCTCTCCTATAATTCACCCCTCCACTTT. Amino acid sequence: CASSIGQLSYNSPLHF. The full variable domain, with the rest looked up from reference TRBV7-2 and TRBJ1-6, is GAGVSQSPSNKVTEKGKDVELRCDPISGHTALYWYRQSLGQGLEFLIYFQGNSAPDKSGLPSDRFSAERTGGSVSTLTIQRTQQEDSAVYLCASSIGQLSYNSPLHFGNGTRLTVT.

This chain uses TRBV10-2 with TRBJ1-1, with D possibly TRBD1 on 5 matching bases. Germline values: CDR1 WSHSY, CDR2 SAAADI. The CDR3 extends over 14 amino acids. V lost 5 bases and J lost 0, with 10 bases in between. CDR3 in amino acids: CASSRSGLNTEAFF. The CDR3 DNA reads TGCGCCAGCAGTAGGTCAGGGCTGAACACTGAAGCTTTCTTT.

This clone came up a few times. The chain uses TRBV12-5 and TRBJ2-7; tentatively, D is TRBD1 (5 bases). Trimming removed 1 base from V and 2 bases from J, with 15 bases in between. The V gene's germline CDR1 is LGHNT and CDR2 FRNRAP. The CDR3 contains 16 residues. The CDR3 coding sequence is TGTGCTAGTGGTTTGGAGACAGTTTGCTTTACCTACGAGCAGTACTTC. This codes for CASGLETVCFTYEQYF.

CDR3 nucleotides: TGTGCCAGCAGTGTACAGGGAAACCTAGCCAAAAACATTCAGTACTTC. This translates into CASSVQGNLAKNIQYF. The chain uses TRBV6-1 and TRBJ2-4; a weak D match, TRBD1 (6 bases). CDR3 length: 16 amino acids. V shed 4 bases and J shed 0 bases, with 13 bases lying between them. Germline V gene lookup returns CDR1 MNHNS and CDR2 SASEGT.

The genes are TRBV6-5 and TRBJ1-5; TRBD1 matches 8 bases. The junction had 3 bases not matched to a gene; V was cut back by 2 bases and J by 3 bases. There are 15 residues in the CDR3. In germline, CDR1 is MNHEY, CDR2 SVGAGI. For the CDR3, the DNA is TGTGCCAGCAGTTACGGGACAGGAAACAATCAGCCCCAGCATTTT. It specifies CASSYGTGNNQPQHF.

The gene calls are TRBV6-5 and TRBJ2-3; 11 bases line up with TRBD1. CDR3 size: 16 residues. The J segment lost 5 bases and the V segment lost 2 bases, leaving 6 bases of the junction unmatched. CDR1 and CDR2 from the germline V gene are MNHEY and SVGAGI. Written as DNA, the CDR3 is TGTGCCAGCAGTTACCACGGACAGGGGGCGAGAGATACGCAGTATTTT. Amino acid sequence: CASSYHGQGARDTQYF.

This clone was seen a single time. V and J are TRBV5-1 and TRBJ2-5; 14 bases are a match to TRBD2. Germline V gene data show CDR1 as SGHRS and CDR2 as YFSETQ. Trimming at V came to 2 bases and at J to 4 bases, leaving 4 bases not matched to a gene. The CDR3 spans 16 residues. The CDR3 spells CASSFGTSGGGETQYF. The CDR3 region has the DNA TGCGCCAGCAGCTTTGGGACTAGCGGGGGAGGAGAGACCCAGTACTTC.

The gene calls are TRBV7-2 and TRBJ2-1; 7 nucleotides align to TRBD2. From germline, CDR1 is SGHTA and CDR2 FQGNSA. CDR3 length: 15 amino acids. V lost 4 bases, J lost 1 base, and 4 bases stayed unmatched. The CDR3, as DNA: TGTGCCAGCAGCTCGGGACTACAGTCCTACAATGAGCAGTTCTTC. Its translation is CASSSGLQSYNEQFF.